This T cell receptor (beta chain) was obtained from a study of shared clonotypes between healthy human individuals. About the study: Each donor's CD8 memory used one plate, CD8 naive two, each CD4 subset three.

Of note for this clone: Antigen: not known.

Trimming cost V 4 bases and J 5 bases; bases outside gene matches: 6. Germline CDR1 SGHTA, CDR2 FQGNSA. This CDR3 comprises 15 residues. Only in-frame clones appear in the TCRdb table, and some are missing; sequencing was by immunoSEQ multiplex PCR. Of millions of clones in the sample, 90% to 95% were seen once. Overall study findings and caveats: Unshared clonotypes carried lower generation probabilities than those common to all four donors.

The source is a young man in good health. Specimen: naive CD4+ T cells sorted from blood. Subset meaning: CD45RA+ positively selected. The V gene is TRBV7-2, the J gene TRBJ1-4; 8 positions agree with TRBD1. The CDR3, as DNA: TGTGCCAGCAGCTCCGGACAGGGTATGAATGAAAAACTGTTTTTT. Residues: CASSSGQGMNEKLFF. Filled out from reference TRBV7-2 and TRBJ1-4, the complete variable domain reads GAGVSQSPSNKVTEKGKDVELRCDPISGHTALYWYRQSLGQGLEFLIYFQGNSAPDKSGLPSDRFSAERTGGSVSTLTIQRTQQEDSAVYLCASSSGQGMNEKLFFGSGTQLSVL.